One and the same sample provided the 29 T cell receptor beta chains below, sequenced in a study of blood T cell repertoires in COVID-19. The assay was immunoSEQ multiplex PCR, and TCRdb's table has in-frame clones only and misses some. In the table there are roughly 380,000 clones, roughly 80% of which are singletons. Sequencing was done on a sample of peripheral blood. The receptors were sampled from a human donor with acute or convalescent COVID-19. The donor label of this sample is uncertain.

V and J are TRBV20-1 and TRBJ1-1; D remains unclear. This CDR3 has 11 amino acids. In germline, CDR1 is DFQATT, CDR2 SNEGSKA (reference sequence). V lost 2 bases and J lost 7, with 8 bases in between. The CDR3 DNA reads as TGCAGTGCTAGACGACAACTTGAAGCTTTCTTT. It is translated as CSARRQLEAFF.

This clone has only one observation. The chain employs TRBV6-6 and TRBJ2-7, with 7 bases aligning to TRBD2. The germline V gene encodes CDR1 MNHNY and CDR2 SVGAGI (reference sequence). V lost 6 bases and J lost 3; bases outside the gene matches: 8. This CDR3 is 14 amino acids long. The CDR3 protein is CASRGSGQNYEQYF. In DNA, the CDR3 is TGTGCCAGCAGAGGTAGCGGGCAGAACTACGAGCAGTACTTC.

The chain is built from TRBV6-5 and TRBJ1-6, with a possible D match to TRBD1 (5 bases). The V end lost 6 bases, the J end lost 8 bases, and 14 bases lay between the germline ends. CDR3 length: 14 amino acids. Germline V gene lookup returns CDR1 MNHEY and CDR2 SVGAGI. The CDR3 DNA is TGTGCCAGCAGCCAAGTGCGGGGCGATTCACCCCTCCACTTT. It encodes CASSQVRGDSPLHF.

V gene TRBV18 combines with J gene TRBJ1-4, with a tentative D call TRBD1 (6 bases). CDR3 length equals 16 residues. With 3 bases removed from V and 10 bases from J, the gap between germline ends came to 21 bases. Germline values: CDR1 KGHSH, CDR2 LQKENI. The CDR3 bases are TGTGCCAGCTCACCGTACAGGGCAACTAATGATGGAAAACTGTTTTTT. Encoded protein: CASSPYRATNDGKLFF.

This clone was counted a single time. This chain links TRBV6-6 with TRBJ1-6; D gene unclear. The CDR3 length is 14 residues. Germline CDR1 reads MNHNY; CDR2 reads SVGAGI (reference sequence). V lost 0 bases, J lost 7 bases, and 7 bases lay in between. The CDR3, as DNA: TGTGCCAGCAGTTACTCGGGAGAGAATTCACCCCTCCACTTT. Its protein product is CASSYSGENSPLHF.

The rearrangement links TRBV28 to TRBJ1-4; D ambiguous. The CDR3 totals 13 residues. V lost 3 bases to trimming and J lost 8 bases, with 10 bases between them. Germline V gene sequence: CDR1 MDHEN, CDR2 SYDVKM. This CDR3 is CASSFSGSEKLFF. DNA of the CDR3: TGTGCCAGCAGTTTTAGTGGGAGCGAAAAACTGTTTTTT.

This chain connects TRBV3-1 (or the pseudogene TRBV3-2) to TRBJ1-2; TRBD1 matches 9 bases. CDR1 LGHDT and CDR2 YNNKEL come from the germline V gene (reference sequence). The CDR3 is 13 amino acids. V dropped 8 bases and J dropped 7; count of bases not matched to a gene: 8. CDR3 sequence (DNA): TGTGCCAGCGGGGGGACAGGGTATTCTGGCTACACCTTC. It translates to CASGGTGYSGYTF.

The V gene is TRBV4-1, the J gene TRBJ2-3, with TRBD1 matching 11 bases. The length of the CDR3 is 18 residues. In germline, CDR1 is MGHRA, CDR2 YSYEKL. V dropped 0 bases and J dropped 7; count of bases not matched to a gene: 12. DNA of the CDR3: TGCGCCAGCAGCCAAGATAGTACTCGGACAGGGGGCGTAAATACGCAGTATTTT. Its protein product is CASSQDSTRTGGVNTQYF.

This clone appeared a single time. This chain links TRBV15 with TRBJ1-6; 7 bases match TRBD1. From germline, CDR1 is LNHNV and CDR2 YYDKDF (reference sequence). CDR3 length equals 16 residues. Losses at the gene ends were 1 base for V and 7 bases for J; bases not matched to a gene: 7. This chain's CDR3 is CATSRVVGQPNSPLHF. The CDR3 DNA reads TGTGCCACCAGCAGAGTCGTGGGACAGCCGAATTCACCCCTCCACTTT.

This clone was counted only a few times. The chain recombines TRBV6-1 with TRBJ2-1; the match to TRBD1 covers 10 bases. Germline CDR1 is MNHNS and CDR2 is SASEGT. V was clipped by 3 bases and J by 10 bases; unmatched bases: 6. This CDR3 has 14 residues. The CDR3 DNA is TGTGCCAGCAGTGACATAAAGACAGGGGGCGAGCAGTTCTTC. It specifies CASSDIKTGGEQFF.

The chain has TRBV10-2 and TRBJ2-1; D is ambiguous. This CDR3 spans 11 amino acids. The V and J ends lost 7 bases and 4 bases respectively, with 5 bases between them. CDR1 and CDR2 (germline): WSHSY, SAAADI. The CDR3 DNA follows: TGCGCCAGCACCTCTTACAATGAGCAGTTCTTC. Amino acid sequence: CASTSYNEQFF.

This chain connects TRBV6-5 to TRBJ1-2; unclear D gene. Germline V CDR1 and CDR2: MNHEY, SVGAGI. The CDR3 is 13 amino acids. Trimming removed 6 bases at V and 8 bases at J, with 16 bases between. The CDR3 DNA reads TGTGCCAGCAGATTGATACCGGGTGCAGGCTACACCTTC. This sequence encodes CASRLIPGAGYTF.

The rearrangement joins TRBV6-5 to TRBJ1-1, with D possibly matching TRBD1 (5 bases). This CDR3 is built from 14 residues. Germline values: CDR1 MNHEY, CDR2 SVGAGI. With 4 bases removed from V and 4 bases from J, the gap between germline ends came to 13 bases. The CDR3 sequence is CASSSPTGGTEAFF. The CDR3 DNA is TGTGCCAGCAGTTCCCCAACAGGCGGCACTGAAGCTTTCTTT.

The chain recombines TRBV9 with TRBJ2-2; no firm D call. Germline V gene data show CDR1 as SGDLS and CDR2 as YYNGEE. This CDR3 has 13 amino acids. V gave up 5 bases and J gave up 0 bases, with 5 bases separating them. The CDR3: CASSRANTGELFF. The CDR3 DNA is TGTGCCAGCAGTCGGGCGAACACCGGGGAGCTGTTTTTT.

DNA of the CDR3: TGTGCCAGCAGCTTGGCCTCCGGGACAGCATACACCGGGGAGCTGTTTTTT. Residues: CASSLASGTAYTGELFF. The chain uses TRBV5-5 and TRBJ2-2, with 7 positions matching TRBD1. This CDR3 has 17 amino acids. Germline V gene sequence: CDR1 SGHKS, CDR2 YYEKEE (reference sequence). With V trimmed by 0 bases and J by 3 bases, 8 bases remained unmatched.

This chain connects TRBV6-5 to TRBJ2-3, with a weak D call TRBD2 (9 bases). In germline, CDR1 is MNHEY, CDR2 SVGAGI. V was trimmed by 11 bases and J by 6 bases, leaving 24 bases between them. The CDR3 has 15 amino acids. The CDR3 DNA follows: TGTGCCGCAACAGGGGGTCGTAGCGGGAGCGATACGCAGTATTTT. Translating it yields CAATGGRSGSDTQYF.

This clone was recorded once. The rearrangement joins TRBV5-8 to TRBJ2-3; 8 nucleotides align to TRBD1. Per germline, CDR1 SGHTS and CDR2 YDEGEE. This CDR3 region has 14 residues. Germline trimming cut 4 bases from V and 5 bases from J; bases unmatched to any gene: 6. The CDR3 sequence is CASSRDRSQDTQYF. The CDR3 DNA is TGTGCCAGCAGCCGGGACAGGTCCCAAGATACGCAGTATTTT. Drawing the rest from reference TRBV5-8 and TRBJ2-3, the complete variable domain is EAGVTQSPTHLIKTRGQQATLRCSPISGHTSVYWYQQALGLGLQFLLWYDEGEERNRGNFPPRFSGRQFPNYSSELNVNALELEDSALYLCASSRDRSQDTQYFGPGTRLTVL.

This clone was counted a single time. This sequence joins TRBV18 and TRBJ1-3; 7 bases are shared with TRBD1. Germline assignment: CDR1 KGHSH and CDR2 LQKENI. The ends lost 6 bases at V and 1 base at J; junction bases unmatched: 9. The CDR3 has 16 residues. This CDR3 reads CASSLGQTGSGNTIYF. The CDR3 DNA is TGTGCCAGCTCCCTTGGACAGACAGGGTCTGGAAACACCATATATTTT.

The rearrangement joins TRBV19 to TRBJ2-3; no clear D gene. Germline-derived CDR1 and CDR2 are LNHDA and SQIVND (reference sequence). V was clipped by 7 bases and J by 2 bases, with 19 bases between them. The CDR3 has 16 amino acids. The DNA for the CDR3 is TGTGCCAGTACTCCAAGAACACCTTTTTACACAGATACGCAGTATTTT. The encoded protein is CASTPRTPFYTDTQYF.

In DNA form, the CDR3 reads TGCAGCGTCTCTGGCGGACAGGGCAACTACAATGAGCAGTTCTTC. Translation: CSVSGGQGNYNEQFF. The rearrangement links TRBV29-1 to TRBJ2-1; 8 positions agree with TRBD1. The CDR3 consists of 15 residues. The V gene's germline CDR1 is SQVTM and CDR2 ANQGSEA. V was pared by 6 bases and J by 3 bases, with 10 bases of the junction left unmatched.

This clone was found many times. J is TRBJ1-5 and V is TRBV28, with D perhaps matching TRBD1 (5 bases). Germline V CDR1 and CDR2: MDHEN, SYDVKM. Trimming left V 7 bases short and J 9 bases short, with 13 bases between. The CDR3 sequence is 12 residues long. The CDR3 nucleotides read TGTGCCAGCAACACAGGTCATCTGCCCCAGCATTTT. It yields the protein CASNTGHLPQHF.

The V gene is TRBV3-1 (or the pseudogene TRBV3-2), the J gene TRBJ1-1; D not certain. This CDR3 spans 14 amino acids. Trimming stripped 2 bases from V and 1 base from J, with 8 bases between. Germline CDR1 reads LGHDT; CDR2 reads YNNKEL (reference sequence). CDR3 coding DNA: TGTGCCAGCAGCCAATACGGTTCGAACACTGAAGCTTTCTTT. Its protein product is CASSQYGSNTEAFF.

This sequence joins TRBV5-1 and TRBJ2-5; 7 bases are shared with TRBD2. Trimming took 7 bases from V and 2 from J; bases not matched to a gene: 8. This CDR3 comprises 14 residues. In germline, CDR1 is SGHRS, CDR2 YFSETQ. The CDR3 sequence is CASRQRDRQETQYF. DNA for the CDR3: TGCGCCAGCCGGCAGCGGGATCGGCAAGAGACCCAGTACTTC.

A note on this clone: This same CDR3 is encoded by further DNA sequences in the sample. The chain uses TRBV5-1 and TRBJ2-7, with a possible D match to TRBD1 (6 bases). Trimming pared 0 bases from V and 1 base from J, leaving 8 bases between. The germline gives CDR1 SGHRS, CDR2 YFSETQ. This CDR3 is built from 14 residues. CDR3 nucleotide sequence: TGCGCCAGCAGCTTGGGGCAGGGGTCCTACGAGCAGTACTTC. This encodes CASSLGQGSYEQYF.

This clone was seen more than once but under ten times. The chain uses TRBV7-9 and TRBJ1-2, with TRBD1 matching 7 bases. With V trimmed by 5 bases and J by 2 bases, 8 bases remained unmatched. Germline V gene data show CDR1 as SEHNR and CDR2 as FQNEAQ (reference sequence). The length of the CDR3 is 15 residues. The CDR3 loop is CASSLDSTGNYGYTF. The CDR3 coding sequence is TGTGCCAGCAGCCTTGACTCGACAGGGAACTATGGCTACACCTTC.

The chain employs TRBV6-6 and TRBJ1-5, with unresolved D. This CDR3 has 14 amino acids. Germline V gene lookup returns CDR1 MNHNY and CDR2 SVGAGI (reference sequence). V lost 4 bases and J lost 6, with 13 bases in between. CDR3 in DNA: TGTGCCAGCAGTTCCGGGAAGGCGATTCAGCCCCAGCATTTT. It encodes CASSSGKAIQPQHF.

This clone has just a few counts. The chain couples TRBV5-1 to TRBJ2-2; no firm D call. Germline CDR1 and CDR2: SGHRS and YFSETQ. The germline V and J ends were trimmed by 2 bases and 1 base, with 9 bases remaining between them. The CDR3 contains 15 residues. CDR3 residues: CASSFSTQNTGELFF. CDR3 coding DNA: TGCGCCAGCAGCTTTTCGACACAGAACACCGGGGAGCTGTTTTTT.

The chain employs TRBV7-8 and TRBJ1-5; D unresolved. The ends were cut back, 1 base at V and 0 bases at J, with 7 bases in the middle. CDR1 is SGHVS, CDR2 FQNEAQ, per germline. This CDR3 comprises 15 residues. The CDR3, as DNA: TGTGCCAGCAGCTTAGAACAGACTAGCAATCAGCCCCAGCATTTT. Its translation is CASSLEQTSNQPQHF.

The chain has TRBV14 and TRBJ1-2, with 10 positions matching TRBD1. Germline assignment: CDR1 SGHDN and CDR2 FVKESK. The length of the CDR3 is 14 residues. Trimming removed 5 bases from V and 4 bases from J; junction bases left unmatched: 4. Here the CDR3 reads CASSDGTGAYGYTF. Written as DNA, the CDR3 is TGTGCCAGCAGCGACGGGACAGGGGCCTATGGCTACACCTTC.